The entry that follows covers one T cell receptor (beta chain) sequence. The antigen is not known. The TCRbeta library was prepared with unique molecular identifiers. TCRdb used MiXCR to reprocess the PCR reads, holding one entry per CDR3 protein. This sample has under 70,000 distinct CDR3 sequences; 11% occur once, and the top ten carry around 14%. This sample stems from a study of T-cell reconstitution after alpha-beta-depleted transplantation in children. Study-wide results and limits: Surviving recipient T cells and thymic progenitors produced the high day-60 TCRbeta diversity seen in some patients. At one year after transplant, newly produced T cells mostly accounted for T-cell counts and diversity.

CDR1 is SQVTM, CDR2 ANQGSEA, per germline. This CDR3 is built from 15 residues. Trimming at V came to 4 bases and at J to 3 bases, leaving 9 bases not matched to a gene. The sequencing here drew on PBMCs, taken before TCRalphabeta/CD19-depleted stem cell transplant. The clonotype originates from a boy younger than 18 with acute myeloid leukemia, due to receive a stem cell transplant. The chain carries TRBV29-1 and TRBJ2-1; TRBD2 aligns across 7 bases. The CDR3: CSVVGLAGFYNEQFF. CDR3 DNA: TGCAGCGTTGTAGGGTTAGCGGGCTTCTACAATGAGCAGTTCTTC.